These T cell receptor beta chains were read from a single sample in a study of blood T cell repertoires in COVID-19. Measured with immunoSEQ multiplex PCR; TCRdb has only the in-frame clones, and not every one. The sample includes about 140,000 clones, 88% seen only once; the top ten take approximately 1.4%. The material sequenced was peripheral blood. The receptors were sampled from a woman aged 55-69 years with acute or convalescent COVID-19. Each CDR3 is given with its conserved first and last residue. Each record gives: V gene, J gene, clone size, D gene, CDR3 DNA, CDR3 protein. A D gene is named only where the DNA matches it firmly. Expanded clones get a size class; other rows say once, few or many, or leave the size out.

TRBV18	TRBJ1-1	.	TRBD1	TGTGCCAGCTCAACTCGGAACAGGGGGGACACTGAAGCTTTCTTT	CASSTRNRGDTEAFF
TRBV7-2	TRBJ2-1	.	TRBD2	TGTGCCAGCAACAAAAGGGGTAGCGGGGGGTGGAATGAGCAGTTCTTC	CASNKRGSGGWNEQFF
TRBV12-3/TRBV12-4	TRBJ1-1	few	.	TGTGCCAGCAGCCCCCGGGGTTACACTGAAGCTTTCTTT	CASSPRGYTEAFF
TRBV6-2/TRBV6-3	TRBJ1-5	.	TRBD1	TGTGCCAGCAGTAACCACCGGGACAGGGAGGTTTTCGGCAATCAGCCCCAGCATTTT	CASSNHRDREVFGNQPQHF
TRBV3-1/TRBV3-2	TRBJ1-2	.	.	TGTGCCAGCAGCTCAACAGGGTTTGTAGAGGGCTACACCTTC	CASSSTGFVEGYTF
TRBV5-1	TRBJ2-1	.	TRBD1	TGCGCCAGCAGCTTGGAGGGGACAGAAAATGAGCAGTTCTTC	CASSLEGTENEQFF
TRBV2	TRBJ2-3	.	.	TGTGCCAGTCCCGGCGGAAGGTCAGATACGCAGTATTTT	CASPGGRSDTQYF
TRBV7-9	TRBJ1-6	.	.	TGTGCCAGCAGCTTAGTATCAGGGGCCGATTCACCCCTCCACTTT	CASSLVSGADSPLHF
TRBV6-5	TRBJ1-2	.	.	TGTGCCAGCAGTTACGGGCAATCAGGCTATGGCTACACCTTC	CASSYGQSGYGYTF
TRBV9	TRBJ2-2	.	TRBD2	TGTGCCAGCAGCGTGGCGAGCGGGGGGAACACCGGGGAGCTGTTTTTT	CASSVASGGNTGELFF
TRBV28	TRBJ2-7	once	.	TGTGCCAGCAGCTCTCTAGGGTCTCAGGGCGACGAGCAGTACTTC	CASSSLGSQGDEQYF
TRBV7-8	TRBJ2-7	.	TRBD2	TGTGCCAGCAGCTTAGGCCGGAGCGGGGAATTTGGGTACGAGCAGTACTTC	CASSLGRSGEFGYEQYF
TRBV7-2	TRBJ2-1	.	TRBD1	TGTGCCAGCAGCTTAGGGAAGGGACAGGGGGCCTGGGAGCAGTTCTTC	CASSLGKGQGAWEQFF
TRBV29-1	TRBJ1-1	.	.	TGCAGCTCAAGGGGGGGCGGGGGGAACACTGAAGCTTTCTTT	CSSRGGGGNTEAFF
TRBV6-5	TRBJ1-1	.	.	TGTGCCAGCACCCCCGGGACATTGAACACTGAAGCTTTCTTT	CASTPGTLNTEAFF
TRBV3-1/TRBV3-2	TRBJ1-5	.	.	TGTGCCAGCAGCCGAACAGGGTCGAATCAGCCCCAGCATTTT	CASSRTGSNQPQHF
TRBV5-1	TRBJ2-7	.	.	TGCGCCAGCAGCCGCTTTCTCCGGGGCGAGCAGTACTTC	CASSRFLRGEQYF
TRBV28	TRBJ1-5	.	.	TGTGCCAGCAGTTCGAACAGGGAAGGGTATCAGCCCCAGCATTTT	CASSSNREGYQPQHF
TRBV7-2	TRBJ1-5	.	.	TGTGCCAGCAGCCCGAACTTGAATCAGCCCCAGCATTTT	CASSPNLNQPQHF
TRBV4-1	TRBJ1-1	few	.	TGCGCCAGCAGCCAAAATTTAAACACTGAAGCTTTCTTT	CASSQNLNTEAFF
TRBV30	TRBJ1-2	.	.	TGTGCCTGGAGTGGAGACATATTATGGGGCTACACCTTC	CAWSGDILWGYTF
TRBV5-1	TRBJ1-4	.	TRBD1	TGCGCCAGCAGCTTGAGGGGACAGGGAGACGAAAAACTGTTTTTT	CASSLRGQGDEKLFF
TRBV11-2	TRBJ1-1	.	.	TGTGCCAGCAGCGAACAACGGAACAGTCTGAACACTGAAGCTTTCTTT	CASSEQRNSLNTEAFF
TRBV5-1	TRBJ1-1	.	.	TGCGCCAGCAGCCCAGGGATATACTCGATCGAAGCTTTCTTT	CASSPGIYSIEAFF
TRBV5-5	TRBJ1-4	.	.	TGTGCCAGCAGCTGGGGAGGGCAGAATGAAAAACTGTTTTTT	CASSWGGQNEKLFF
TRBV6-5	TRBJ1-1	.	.	TGTGCCAGCAGTTACTCTTGGGGGGGCACTGAAGCTTTCTTT	CASSYSWGGTEAFF
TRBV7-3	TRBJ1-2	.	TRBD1	TGTGCCAGCAGCTTAGAAGGGACAGGGGTTGGCTACACCTTC	CASSLEGTGVGYTF